This is a list of T cell receptor beta chains from one sample in a study of CD8+ T cells in alopecia areata. Assay: immunoSEQ multiplex PCR; the TCRdb copy retains only in-frame clones and omits some. There are 95,000 to 110,000 clones in the sample; roughly 53% occur only once, and 8.8% lies in the top ten. The specimen sequenced was CD4+ T cells sorted from blood. The receptors stem from a human donor in good health. Both conserved end residues are part of each CDR3. The order of the fields is J gene, clone size, V gene, D gene, CDR3 DNA, CDR3 protein. D genes are given only for firm matches. Part of the rows lack a size; the others show once, few, many or a class for expanded clones.

j_gene: TRBJ2-7; abundance: .; v_gene: TRBV4-1; d_gene: .; CDR3nt: TGCGCCAGCAGCCAAGGGGTTGGGGACGCCTACGAGCAGTACTTC; CDR3aa: CASSQGVGDAYEQYF
j_gene: TRBJ2-3; abundance: few; v_gene: TRBV19; d_gene: TRBD1; CDR3nt: TGTGCCAGTAGCCTGAGGGGGACAGGGGGCTTCCCAGATACGCAGTATTTT; CDR3aa: CASSLRGTGGFPDTQYF
j_gene: TRBJ1-5; abundance: .; v_gene: TRBV15; d_gene: .; CDR3nt: TGTGCCACCAGCAGGGCTTACAGCCTTTATAGCAATCAGCCCCAGCATTTT; CDR3aa: CATSRAYSLYSNQPQHF
j_gene: TRBJ2-3; abundance: few; v_gene: TRBV19; d_gene: TRBD1; CDR3nt: TGTGCCAGTAGTACAGACAGGGGTGATACGCAGTATTTT; CDR3aa: CASSTDRGDTQYF
j_gene: TRBJ2-3; abundance: .; v_gene: TRBV5-4; d_gene: .; CDR3nt: TGTGCCAGCAGCTTGAGCGGGGATACGCAGTATTTT; CDR3aa: CASSLSGDTQYF
j_gene: TRBJ2-5; abundance: .; v_gene: TRBV30; d_gene: .; CDR3nt: TGTGCCTGGAGACTAGTGGGGGGCCAAGAGACCCAGTACTTC; CDR3aa: CAWRLVGGQETQYF
j_gene: TRBJ2-1; abundance: .; v_gene: TRBV4-3; d_gene: .; CDR3nt: TGCGCCAGCAGCCAAGAACTGGTAGATGAGCAGTTCTTC; CDR3aa: CASSQELVDEQFF
j_gene: TRBJ2-7; abundance: .; v_gene: TRBV6-6; d_gene: TRBD1; CDR3nt: TGTGCCAGCAGCCCCGGGACAGGCTACGAGCAGTACTTC; CDR3aa: CASSPGTGYEQYF
j_gene: TRBJ1-2; abundance: .; v_gene: TRBV19; d_gene: TRBD1; CDR3nt: TGTGCCAGTAGGCTTCAGGGGGCTCTACATGGCTACACCTTC; CDR3aa: CASRLQGALHGYTF
j_gene: TRBJ1-1; abundance: .; v_gene: TRBV29-1; d_gene: .; CDR3nt: TGCAGCGTTGCTGGCAGGACGAACACTGAAGCTTTCTTT; CDR3aa: CSVAGRTNTEAFF
j_gene: TRBJ1-2; abundance: few; v_gene: TRBV5-6; d_gene: TRBD1; CDR3nt: TGTGCCAGCAGCTTGAGAGGGACAGAGCACATCTATGGCTACACCTTC; CDR3aa: CASSLRGTEHIYGYTF
j_gene: TRBJ1-2; abundance: .; v_gene: TRBV29-1; d_gene: .; CDR3nt: TGCAGCGTTCCGGGACCCCACGGGTATGGCTACACCTTC; CDR3aa: CSVPGPHGYGYTF
j_gene: TRBJ2-6; abundance: few; v_gene: TRBV4-2; d_gene: .; CDR3nt: TGTGCCAGCAGCCTACTGGGCGCTGGGGCCAACGTCCTGACTTTC; CDR3aa: CASSLLGAGANVLTF
j_gene: TRBJ2-7; abundance: .; v_gene: TRBV7-2; d_gene: TRBD2; CDR3nt: TGTGCCAGCAGCTTAGGACTAGCGGGGCCCTACGAGCAGTACTTC; CDR3aa: CASSLGLAGPYEQYF
j_gene: TRBJ1-4; abundance: .; v_gene: TRBV11-2; d_gene: TRBD1; CDR3nt: TGTGCCAGCAGCTTAGTGAGGGGGCTGGGTAATGAAAAACTGTTTTTT; CDR3aa: CASSLVRGLGNEKLFF
j_gene: TRBJ1-3; abundance: .; v_gene: TRBV30; d_gene: .; CDR3nt: TGTGCCTGGAGTACCAGGGTATCTTCTGGAAACACCATATATTTT; CDR3aa: CAWSTRVSSGNTIYF
j_gene: TRBJ1-2; abundance: .; v_gene: TRBV29-1; d_gene: .; CDR3nt: TGCAGCGTTGACGGGTCTCCAGACCAAAACTATGGCTACACCTTC; CDR3aa: CSVDGSPDQNYGYTF
j_gene: TRBJ2-7; abundance: .; v_gene: TRBV4-3; d_gene: .; CDR3nt: TGCGCCAGCAGCCAAGAGCCGAGCTCCTACGAGCAGTACTTC; CDR3aa: CASSQEPSSYEQYF
j_gene: TRBJ1-2; abundance: once; v_gene: TRBV30; d_gene: .; CDR3nt: TGTGCCTGGACCAGTTTAGGGGGTGGCTACACCTTC; CDR3aa: CAWTSLGGGYTF
j_gene: TRBJ2-1; abundance: few; v_gene: TRBV19; d_gene: TRBD1; CDR3nt: TGTGCCAGTAGTTCCACAGGGGGCCTACTCTTC; CDR3aa: CASSSTGGLLF
j_gene: TRBJ1-2; abundance: few; v_gene: TRBV14; d_gene: TRBD1; CDR3nt: TGTGCCAGCAGCCAGGACAGGAACATCTATGGCTACACCTTC; CDR3aa: CASSQDRNIYGYTF
j_gene: TRBJ1-4; abundance: few; v_gene: TRBV28; d_gene: .; CDR3nt: TGTGCCAGCAGGCGACAGTCGGAGAAACTGTTTTTT; CDR3aa: CASRRQSEKLFF
j_gene: TRBJ2-3; abundance: .; v_gene: TRBV29-1; d_gene: TRBD2; CDR3nt: TGCAGCGTTGACCCGCAGACTAGCGGACACACAGATACGCAGTATTTT; CDR3aa: CSVDPQTSGHTDTQYF
j_gene: TRBJ2-5; abundance: .; v_gene: TRBV7-2; d_gene: .; CDR3nt: TGTGCCAGCAGCTTTCGGCCGGTAGAGACCCAGTACTTC; CDR3aa: CASSFRPVETQYF